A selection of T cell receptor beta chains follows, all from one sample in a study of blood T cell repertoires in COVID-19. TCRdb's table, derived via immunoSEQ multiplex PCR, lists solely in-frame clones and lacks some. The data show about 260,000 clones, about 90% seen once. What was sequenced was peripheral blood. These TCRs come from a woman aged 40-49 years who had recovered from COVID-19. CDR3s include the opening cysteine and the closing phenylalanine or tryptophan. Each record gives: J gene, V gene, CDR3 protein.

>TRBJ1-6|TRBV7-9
CASSSPTGVDSPLHF
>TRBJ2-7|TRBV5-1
CASSLERVHSYEQYF
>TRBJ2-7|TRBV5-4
CASSLVADEQYF
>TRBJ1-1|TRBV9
CASSVGRAGNTEAFF
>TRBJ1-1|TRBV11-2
CASGLRRGTEAFF
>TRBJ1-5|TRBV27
CASSPTPGEVSNQPQHF
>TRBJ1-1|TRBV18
CASSPPGKRVLGNTEAFF
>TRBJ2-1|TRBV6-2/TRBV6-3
CASSLQSYNEQFF
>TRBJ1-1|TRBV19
CASRTTTGRHTEAFF
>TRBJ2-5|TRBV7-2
CASSLGVQETQYF
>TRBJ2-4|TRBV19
CASHSGGANIQYF
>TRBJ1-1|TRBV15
CATSRDRGNTEAFF
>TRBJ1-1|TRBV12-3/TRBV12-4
CASRALNTEAFF
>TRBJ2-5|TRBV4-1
CASSQRETQYF
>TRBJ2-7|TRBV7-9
CASSSQQGFYEQYF
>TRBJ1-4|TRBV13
CASSRDRDRLFF
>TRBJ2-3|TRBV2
CASGPGVDTQYF
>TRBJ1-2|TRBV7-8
CASSLAGRNIYGYTF
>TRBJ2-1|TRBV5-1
CASSLGLAGNGEQFF
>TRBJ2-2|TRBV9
CASSVASTGELFF
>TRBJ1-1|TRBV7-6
CASSLAAGSEAFF
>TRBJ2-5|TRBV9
CASSVSGQQETQYF